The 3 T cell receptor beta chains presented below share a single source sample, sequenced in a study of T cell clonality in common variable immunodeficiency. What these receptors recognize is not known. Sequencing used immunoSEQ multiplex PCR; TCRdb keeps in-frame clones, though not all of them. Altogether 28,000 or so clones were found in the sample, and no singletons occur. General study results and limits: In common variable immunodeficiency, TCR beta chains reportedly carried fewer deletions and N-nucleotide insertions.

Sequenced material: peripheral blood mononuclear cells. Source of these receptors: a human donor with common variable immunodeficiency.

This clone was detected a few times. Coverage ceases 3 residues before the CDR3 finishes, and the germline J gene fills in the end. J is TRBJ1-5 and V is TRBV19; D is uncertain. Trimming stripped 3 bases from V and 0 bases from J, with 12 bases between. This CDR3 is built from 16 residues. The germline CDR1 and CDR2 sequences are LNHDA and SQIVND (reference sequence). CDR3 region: CASSMIPSYSNQPQHF. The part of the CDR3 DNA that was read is TGTGCCAGTAGTATGATCCCAAGCTATAGCAATCAGCCC.

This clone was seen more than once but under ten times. CDR3 sequence: CASRLAGRGQADTQYF. The DNA read from the CDR3 is TGTGCAAGTCGCTTAGCGGGGCGGGGGCAGGCAGATACG. The V gene is TRBV7-2, the J gene TRBJ2-3; 8 bases line up with TRBD2. With the read ending 3 residues before the CDR3 end, the germline J gene is used to fill in that end. The CDR3 is 16 amino acids. Germline lookup yields CDR1 SGHTA and CDR2 FQGNSA.

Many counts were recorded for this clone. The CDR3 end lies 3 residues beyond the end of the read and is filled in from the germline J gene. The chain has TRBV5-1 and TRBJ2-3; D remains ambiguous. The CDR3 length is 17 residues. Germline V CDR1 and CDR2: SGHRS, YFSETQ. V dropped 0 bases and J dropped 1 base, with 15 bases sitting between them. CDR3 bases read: TGCGCCAGCAGCTTGGGGGCAGGCAGTTTTGGCACAGATACG. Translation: CASSLGAGSFGTDT. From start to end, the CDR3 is CASSLGAGSFGTDTQYF.